Shown below are 6 T cell receptor beta chains from a single sample sequenced in a study of vaccination and CD4 T cells after COVID-19. The treatment: roughly 10-day PBMC culture with coronavirus spike peptide pools or control peptides (ViraFEST assay). At the Johns Hopkins FTIC core, DNA taken from cultured CD4+ T cells was sequenced by way of the Oncomine TCR Beta short-read assay. TCRdb redid the calling of the PCR reads with MiXCR, one entry per CDR3 protein. The sample records 15,000 to 20,000 distinct CDR3 sequences, approximately 50% being singletons. The antigens for these receptors are not known. Material: cultured CD4+ T cells from blood, obtained after SARS-CoV-2 vaccination. These receptors came from a human donor with COVID-19.

The sample holds a few counts of this clonotype. The chain has TRBV19 and TRBJ1-5, with no clear D. The germline V gene encodes CDR1 LNHDA and CDR2 SQIVND (reference sequence). The length of the CDR3 is 15 residues. The germline V and J ends were trimmed by 0 bases and 0 bases, with 6 bases remaining between them. The CDR3 reads CASSIDSGSNQPQHF. Here the CDR3 DNA reads TGTGCCAGTAGTATAGATTCGGGTAGCAATCAGCCCCAGCATTTT.

The chain recombines TRBV6-1 with TRBJ1-5; no clear D. From germline, CDR1 is MNHNS and CDR2 SASEGT. Trimming took 8 bases from V and 7 from J, leaving 15 bases between them. This CDR3 has 13 amino acids. Here the CDR3 reads CASRARVGQPQHF. CDR3 sequence (DNA): TGTGCCAGCCGCGCCCGGGTCGGGCAGCCCCAGCATTTT.

The chain recombines TRBV2 with TRBJ1-6; the D gene is possibly TRBD1 (6 bases). The germline V and J ends were trimmed by 7 bases and 6 bases, with 13 bases remaining between them. Germline lookup yields CDR1 SNHLY and CDR2 FYNNEI. CDR3 size: 14 residues. CDR3 nucleotides: TGTGCCAGCAATGGGGGGCAGTCTAATTCACCCCTCCACTTT. Translating gives CASNGGQSNSPLHF. Full variable domain (remainder filled in from reference TRBV2 and TRBJ1-6): EPEVTQTPSHQVTQMGQEVILRCVPISNHLYFYWYRQILGQKVEFLVSFYNNEISEKSEIFDDQFSVERPDGSNFTLKIRSTKLEDSAMYFCASNGGQSNSPLHFGNGTRLTVT.

V usage is TRBV7-9 and J usage is TRBJ2-3, with D maybe TRBD1 (6 bases). V dropped 3 bases and J dropped 0 bases, with 10 bases sitting between them. This CDR3 spans 15 amino acids. Germline assignment: CDR1 SEHNR and CDR2 FQNEAQ (reference sequence). The CDR3 bases are TGTGCCAGCAGCTTGGACAGAATCAGCACAGATACGCAGTATTTT. As protein: CASSLDRISTDTQYF.

The chain couples TRBV10-1 to TRBJ2-1; a weak D match, TRBD2 (6 bases). In germline, CDR1 is WNHNN, CDR2 SYGVQD (reference sequence). V lost 3 bases and J lost 8, with 17 bases in between. This CDR3 comprises 15 residues. The CDR3 is CASSDPVTGGDEQFF. Written as DNA, the CDR3 is TGCGCCAGCAGTGATCCCGTGACCGGAGGGGATGAGCAGTTCTTC.

This clonotype is medium-sized in the sample. This sequence joins TRBV6-1 and TRBJ1-6; D is possibly TRBD1 (5 bases). The V gene's germline CDR1 is MNHNS and CDR2 SASEGT. Deletions cut 1 base from V and 9 bases from J, with 16 bases between. The CDR3 contains 16 residues. CDR3 DNA: TGTGCCAGCAGTGAAGGCCAGGGAAACATTCGTTCACCCCTCCACTTT. Translation gives CASSEGQGNIRSPLHF.